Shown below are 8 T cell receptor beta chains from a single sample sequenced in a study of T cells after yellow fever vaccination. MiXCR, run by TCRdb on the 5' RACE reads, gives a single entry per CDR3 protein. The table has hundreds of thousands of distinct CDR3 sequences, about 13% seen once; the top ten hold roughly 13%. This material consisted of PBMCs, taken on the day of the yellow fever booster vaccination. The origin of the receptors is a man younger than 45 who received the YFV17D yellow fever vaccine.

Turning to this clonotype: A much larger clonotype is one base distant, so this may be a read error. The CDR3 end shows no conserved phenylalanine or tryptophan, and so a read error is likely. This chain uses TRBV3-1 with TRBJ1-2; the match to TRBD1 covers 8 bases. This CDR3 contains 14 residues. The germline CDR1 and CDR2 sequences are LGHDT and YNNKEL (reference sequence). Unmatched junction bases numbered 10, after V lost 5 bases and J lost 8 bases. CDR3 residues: CASSDTGGNEGYTS. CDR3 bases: TGTGCCAGCAGCGACACAGGGGGTAATGAAGGCTACACCTCC.

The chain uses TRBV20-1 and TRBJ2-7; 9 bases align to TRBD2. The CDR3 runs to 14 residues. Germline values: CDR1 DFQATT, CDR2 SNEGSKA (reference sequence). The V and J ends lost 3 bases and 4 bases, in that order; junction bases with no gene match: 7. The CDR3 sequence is CSARIRGRVYEQYF. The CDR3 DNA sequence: TGCAGTGCTAGGATCCGCGGGAGGGTGTACGAGCAGTACTTC.

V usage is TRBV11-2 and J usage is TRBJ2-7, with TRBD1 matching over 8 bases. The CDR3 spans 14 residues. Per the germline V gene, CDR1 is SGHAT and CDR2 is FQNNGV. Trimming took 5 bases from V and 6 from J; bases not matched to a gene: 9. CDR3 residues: CASSLRTGNTEQYF. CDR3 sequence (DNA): TGTGCCAGCAGCCTTCGGACAGGGAATACCGAGCAGTACTTC. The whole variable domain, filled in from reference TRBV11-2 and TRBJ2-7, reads EAGVAQSPRYKIIEKRQSVAFWCNPISGHATLYWYQQILGQGPKLLIQFQNNGVVDDSQLPKDRFSAERLKGVDSTLKIQPAKLEDSAVYLCASSLRTGNTEQYFGPGTRLTVT.

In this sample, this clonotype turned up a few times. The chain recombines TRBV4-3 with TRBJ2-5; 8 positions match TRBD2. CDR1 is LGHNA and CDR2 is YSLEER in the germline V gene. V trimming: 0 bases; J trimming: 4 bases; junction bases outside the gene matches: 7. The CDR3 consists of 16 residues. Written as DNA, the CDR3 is TGCGCCAGCAGCCAAGATCGGGGGGGCCGAGGAGAGACCCAGTACTTC. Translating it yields CASSQDRGGRGETQYF.

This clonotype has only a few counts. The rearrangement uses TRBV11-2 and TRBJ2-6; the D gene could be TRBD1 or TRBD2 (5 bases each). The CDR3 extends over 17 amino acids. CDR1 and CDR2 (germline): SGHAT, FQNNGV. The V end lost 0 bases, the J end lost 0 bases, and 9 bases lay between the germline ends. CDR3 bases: TGTGCCAGCAGCTTAGATCCCGGGGCCTCTGGGGCCAACGTCCTGACTTTC. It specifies CASSLDPGASGANVLTF.

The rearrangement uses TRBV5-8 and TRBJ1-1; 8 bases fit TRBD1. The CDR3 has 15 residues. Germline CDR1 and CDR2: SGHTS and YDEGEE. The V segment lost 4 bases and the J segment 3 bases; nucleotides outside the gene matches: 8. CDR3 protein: CASSNRTGLYTEAFF. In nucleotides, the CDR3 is TGTGCCAGCAGCAACAGGACAGGGTTGTACACTGAAGCTTTCTTT.

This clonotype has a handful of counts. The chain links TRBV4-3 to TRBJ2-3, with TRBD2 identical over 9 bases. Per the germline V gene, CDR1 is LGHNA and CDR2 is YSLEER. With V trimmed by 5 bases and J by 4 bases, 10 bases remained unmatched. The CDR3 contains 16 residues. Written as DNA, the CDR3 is TGCGCCAGCAGCTCCTATCGCGGGAGGGGGTCAGATACGCAGTATTTT. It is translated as CASSSYRGRGSDTQYF.

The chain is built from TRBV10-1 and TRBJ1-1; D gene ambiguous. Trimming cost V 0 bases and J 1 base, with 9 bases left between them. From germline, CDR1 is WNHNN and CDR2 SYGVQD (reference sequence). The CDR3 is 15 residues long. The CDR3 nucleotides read TGCGCCAGCAGTGAGTCGATCAGTCCGAACACTGAAGCTTTCTTT. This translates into CASSESISPNTEAFF.